These 8 T cell receptor beta chains originate from one sample sequenced in a study of T cells in narcolepsy. The data were produced by immunoSEQ multiplex PCR, yet TCRdb's version contains in-frame clones alone and is incomplete. The table has about 30,000 clones, 75% to 85% seen once. Sequences were obtained from CD45RA- memory CD4+ T cells from PBMCs. The origin of the receptors is a human donor with narcolepsy.

The rearrangement joins TRBV6-1 to TRBJ1-1, with D possibly TRBD1 on 6 matching bases. From germline, CDR1 is MNHNS and CDR2 SASEGT. This CDR3 contains 14 residues. With 6 bases removed from V and 3 bases from J, the gap between germline ends came to 14 bases. The DNA for the CDR3 is TGTGCCAGCAGAAACGGGGGCTGGGACACTGAAGCTTTCTTT. Translating it yields CASRNGGWDTEAFF.

The genes are TRBV10-1 and TRBJ1-6, with D perhaps TRBD1 (6 bases). The CDR3 runs 15 residues. V was clipped by 6 bases and J by 10 bases, with 19 bases between them. Germline assignment: CDR1 WNHNN and CDR2 SYGVQD (reference sequence). The CDR3 bases are TGCGCCAGCAGGGGGGGCTTCTACGTATTCTCACCCCTCCACTTT. It translates to CASRGGFYVFSPLHF.

This clone was counted only a few times. The rearrangement links TRBV30 to TRBJ1-2; 9 positions agree with TRBD1. The V gene end was trimmed by 7 bases and the J gene end by 4 bases; junction bases not matched to a gene: 7. The CDR3 loop spans 13 amino acids. CDR1 is GTSNPN, CDR2 SVGIG, per germline (reference sequence). CDR3 sequence (DNA): TGTGCCTTCCGGGACAGGGATGGCTATGGCTACACCTTC. Translating it yields CAFRDRDGYGYTF.

V and J are TRBV5-4 and TRBJ2-1, with 13 nucleotides matching TRBD2. J lost 7 bases, V lost 0 bases, and 7 bases had no gene match. The germline gives CDR1 SGHNT, CDR2 YYREEE (reference sequence). This CDR3 is 17 amino acids long. CDR3 amino acids: CASSLAGVLAGGNEQFF. CDR3 nucleotide sequence: TGTGCCAGCAGCTTGGCCGGGGTACTAGCGGGAGGGAATGAGCAGTTCTTC.

The V call is TRBV14, the J call TRBJ1-2, with D possibly matching TRBD1 (5 bases). This CDR3 comprises 14 residues. The germline gives CDR1 SGHDN, CDR2 FVKESK. Trimming removed 1 base at V and 7 bases at J, with 13 bases between. CDR3 protein: CASSQVVGAGGYTF. The CDR3 DNA sequence: TGTGCCAGCAGCCAAGTGGTAGGGGCCGGTGGCTACACCTTC. Variable domain in full (rest from reference TRBV14 and TRBJ1-2): EAGVTQFPSHSVIEKGQTVTLRCDPISGHDNLYWYRRVMGKEIKFLLHFVKESKQDESGMPNNRFLAERTGGTYSTLKVQPAELEDSGVYFCASSQVVGAGGYTFGSGTRLTVV.

This sequence joins TRBV18 and TRBJ2-7; D perhaps matches TRBD2 (5 bases). The CDR3 consists of 13 residues. The ends were cut back, 3 bases at V and 4 bases at J, with 10 bases in the middle. CDR1 and CDR2 (germline): KGHSH, LQKENI. CDR3 loop: CASSPISGYEQYF. The CDR3 DNA reads as TGTGCCAGCTCACCGATTTCGGGGTACGAGCAGTACTTC.

This clone was picked up one time. The chain is built from TRBV5-4 and TRBJ2-1, with 7 bases lining up with TRBD2. CDR1 is SGHNT and CDR2 is YYREEE in the germline V gene (reference sequence). The CDR3 sequence is 16 residues long. The V and J ends lost 3 bases and 5 bases, in that order; junction bases with no gene match: 11. The DNA of the CDR3 is TGTGCCAGCAGCTCAGAAACTAGCGTCTTAGACAATGAGCAGTTCTTC. The encoded protein is CASSSETSVLDNEQFF.

This chain uses TRBV7-9 with TRBJ1-1; D gene ambiguous. CDR1 and CDR2 (germline): SEHNR, FQNEAQ (reference sequence). The CDR3 sequence is 12 residues long. V lost 5 bases and J lost 5, with 9 bases in between. DNA of the CDR3: TGTGCCAGCAGCCCACAGAAGACTGAAGCTTTCTTT. It yields the protein CASSPQKTEAFF.